This T cell receptor (beta chain) came from a study of Ad26.COV2.S vaccination and SARS-CoV-2 variants. Study summary: Doses of Ad26.COV2.S were injected into muscle once or twice, 56 days apart.

Produced via immunoSEQ multiplex PCR; TCRdb's table is partial and in-frame only. Among roughly 300,000 clones listed, less than 90% were seen once. Details on this clone: Its antigen is currently unknown. The identical CDR3 is also encoded by other nucleotide sequences in the sample.

The study's findings and limits: Whether participants received vaccine or placebo, their non-spike TCR breadth was similar. Vaccinated individuals (as opposed to placebo recipients) had higher spike-specific TCR breadth.

Regarding treatment: about 20 received Ad26.COV2.S at low or high dose, single or two shots; about 5 received placebo; per-sample allocation not given. Sampling happened 63 days after the first vaccine or placebo injection. A Boston donor was an adult aged 18-55 years. This TCR derives from a person aged 18-65 years who received the Ad26.COV2.S COVID-19 vaccine or a placebo. Here the sequenced sample was peripheral blood, taken in a trial of Ad26.COV2.S vaccine versus placebo.

The CDR3 is CAISGQGDTGELFF. DNA for the CDR3: TGTGCCATCAGTGGACAGGGGGACACCGGGGAGCTGTTTTTT. The V gene is TRBV10-3, the J gene TRBJ2-2; 9 nucleotides agree with TRBD1. V gave up 4 bases and J gave up 3 bases; unmatched junction bases: 0. This CDR3 has 14 amino acids. Germline V gives CDR1 ENHRY, CDR2 SYGVKD.